The 10 T cell receptor beta chains given below trace back to one sample, sequenced in a study of CD8+CD57+ T cells in acquired aplastic anemia. The template used for profiling TCR beta VDJ and CDR3 was genomic DNA. MiXCR, run by TCRdb on the reads, gives a single entry per CDR3 protein. Of 150,000 to 200,000 distinct CDR3 sequences listed, about three fifths are singletons. Material: sorted CD4+, CD8+, or CD8+CD57+ T cells (not recorded which) from PBMCs. These receptor sequences come from a human donor in good health.

This chain connects TRBV7-6 to TRBJ2-1; tentatively, D is TRBD2 (5 bases). The V end was cut by 4 bases, the J end by 6 bases, with 16 bases between. Germline V gene data show CDR1 as SGHVS and CDR2 as FNYEAQ. The CDR3 length is 15 residues. CDR3 nucleotide sequence: TGTGCCAGCAGCTCCCGGGGTAGCCTCAGCAATGAGCAGTTCTTC. This gives the protein CASSSRGSLSNEQFF.

Details on this clonotype: The junction departs from germline at one end; a sequencing error may be responsible. The chain employs TRBV7-2 and TRBJ1-6; D uncertain. The CDR3 is 15 residues long. Germline CDR1 reads SGHTA; CDR2 reads FQGNSA. The CDR3 loop reads CASSQVTVLGSPLHF. CDR3 DNA sequence: TGCGCCAGCAGCCAAGTGACGGTCCTAGGTTCACCCCTCCACTTT.

This clonotype occurred many times. V and J are TRBV6-5 and TRBJ2-1; 11 bases fit TRBD2. CDR3 length equals 16 residues. V lost 6 bases and J lost 8; bases outside the gene matches: 12. Looked up from germline, CDR1 is MNHEY and CDR2 is SVGAGI. CDR3 loop: CASSLLLAGGKDEQFF. The CDR3 region has the DNA TGTGCCAGCAGCCTCCTCCTAGCGGGAGGTAAGGATGAGCAGTTCTTC.

The chain combines TRBV20-1 with TRBJ1-2; 8 bases are shared with TRBD1. Germline assignment: CDR1 DFQATT and CDR2 SNEGSKA (reference sequence). This CDR3 comprises 16 residues. V lost 2 bases, J lost 2 bases, and 10 bases stayed unmatched. The CDR3 loop is CSARLSSQGANYGYTF. DNA of the CDR3: TGCAGTGCTAGACTTTCCTCGCAGGGGGCGAACTATGGCTACACCTTC.

This clonotype came up many times. V usage is TRBV30 and J usage is TRBJ2-7, with a tentative D call TRBD1 (6 bases). The CDR3 extends over 14 amino acids. V lost 5 bases to trimming and J lost 1 base, with 15 bases between them. Germline V gene lookup returns CDR1 GTSNPN and CDR2 SVGIG (reference sequence). DNA of the CDR3: TGTGCCTGGTCCACGCTACAGGGTTCCTACGAGCAGTACTTC. It encodes CAWSTLQGSYEQYF.

The sample holds a few counts of this clonotype. CDR3 in amino acids: CASRPMTDATNEKLFF. The CDR3 DNA is TGTGCCAGCAGGCCGATGACGGATGCAACTAATGAAAAACTGTTTTTT. The chain combines TRBV27 with TRBJ1-4, with D unresolved. The CDR3 loop spans 16 amino acids. V shed 6 bases and J shed 0 bases, with 14 bases lying between them. In germline, CDR1 is MNHEY, CDR2 SMNVEV (reference sequence).

The chain combines TRBV7-8 with TRBJ2-1; TRBD2 matches 11 bases. The CDR3 loop spans 13 amino acids. Germline V gives CDR1 SGHVS, CDR2 FQNEAQ. The V gene end was trimmed by 8 bases and the J gene end by 10 bases; junction bases not matched to a gene: 7. Written as DNA, the CDR3 is TGTGCCAGCTCTAGCGGGAGGCTCTGGGAGCAGTTCTTC. This translates into CASSSGRLWEQFF. The entire variable domain, with the rest obtained from reference TRBV7-8 and TRBJ2-1, is as follows: GAGVSQSPRYKVAKRGQDVALRCDPISGHVSLFWYQQALGQGPEFLTYFQNEAQLDKSGLPSDRFFAERPEGSVSTLKIQRTQQEDSAVYLCASSSGRLWEQFFGPGTRLTVL.

The genes are TRBV2 and TRBJ1-6, with a possible D match to TRBD1 (6 bases). Trimming cost V 4 bases and J 11 bases, with 15 bases left between them. The germline V gene has CDR1 SNHLY and CDR2 FYNNEI. The CDR3 consists of 14 residues. Written as DNA, the CDR3 is TGTGCCAGCAGTGTTCCACAGGGTGTTGCACCCCTCCACTTT. Translated: CASSVPQGVAPLHF.

This clonotype appeared a few times. Here the CDR3 DNA reads TGTGCCTGGAGCCCCGGGACGGGGAACTATGGCTACACCTTC. As protein: CAWSPGTGNYGYTF. J is TRBJ1-2 and V is TRBV30; tentatively, D is TRBD1 (5 bases). V was trimmed by 3 bases and J by 2 bases, leaving 13 bases between them. CDR3 length equals 14 residues. Germline V lookup: CDR1 GTSNPN, CDR2 SVGIG (reference sequence).

The chain employs TRBV2 and TRBJ1-1; D unresolved. Trimming shortened V by 5 bases and J by 5 bases, and 6 bases separated the two germline ends. Germline V gives CDR1 SNHLY, CDR2 FYNNEI. The CDR3 runs to 11 residues. Here the CDR3 DNA reads TGTGCCAGCAGTCCCAGGACTGAAGCTTTCTTT. This translates into CASSPRTEAFF.